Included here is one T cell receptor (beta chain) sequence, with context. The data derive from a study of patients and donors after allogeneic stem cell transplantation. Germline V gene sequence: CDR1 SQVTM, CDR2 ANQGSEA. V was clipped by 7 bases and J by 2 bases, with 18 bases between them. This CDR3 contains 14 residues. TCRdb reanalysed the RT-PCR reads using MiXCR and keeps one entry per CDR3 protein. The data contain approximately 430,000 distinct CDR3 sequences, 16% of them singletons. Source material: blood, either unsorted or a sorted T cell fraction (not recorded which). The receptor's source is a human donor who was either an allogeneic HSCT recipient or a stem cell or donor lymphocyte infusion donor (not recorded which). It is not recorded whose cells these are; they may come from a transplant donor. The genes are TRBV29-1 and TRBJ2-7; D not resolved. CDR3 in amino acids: CSALSTGYPYEQYF. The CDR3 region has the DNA TGCAGCGCCCTGAGTACTGGCTACCCCTACGAGCAGTACTTC.